This TCR beta chain was obtained from a study of blood T cell repertoires in COVID-19. In the study overall: The samples span acute and convalescent COVID-19 from the United States, Italy and Spain. Sources were T cells, B-cell-depleted T cells, or PBMCs; the material itself was cDNA or gDNA.

Looked up from germline, CDR1 is SGHRS and CDR2 is YFSETQ. The CDR3 runs to 14 residues. Trimming left V 2 bases short and J 8 bases short, with 16 bases between. The authors' processing: Reference gene primer amplification gave estimated nucleated cell counts. Sequenced by immunoSEQ multiplex PCR; TCRdb stores in-frame clones only, minus some. That table supplies the V and J calls and clone size; D and trimming were determined from the DNA. The sample gives some 120,000 clones, approximately 82% of which show up once; less than 9% is in the top ten. This chain links TRBV5-1 with TRBJ1-1; D possibly corresponds to TRBD1 (6 bases). The sequenced sample consisted of peripheral blood. The TCR comes from a man aged 65-85 years with active or convalescent COVID-19. CDR3 nucleotide sequence: TGCGCCAGCAGCTTAATCGTTACTACAGGGGAAGCTTTCTTT. The encoded protein is CASSLIVTTGEAFF.